The rows below give T cell receptor beta chains drawn from one sample of a study of response to subunit inactivated influenza vaccine. TCRdb passed the RT-PCR reads through MiXCR, listing each CDR3 protein once. The repertoire holds a few hundred thousand distinct CDR3 sequences, around 13% seen once, with roughly 10% in the top ten. The sequences come from PBMCs from blood, collected 11 to 12 days after vaccination. All receptors derive from a man aged 45-65 years who received an inactivated influenza vaccine. Both conserved end residues are part of each CDR3. Fields, in order: CDR3 length, V gene, clone size, J gene, D gene, CDR3 protein, CDR3 DNA. The D gene is left open where the match is weak. Clone size, where shown, is once, few, many, or a class for clones that have expanded.

CDR3 length: 15
V gene: TRBV5-1
clone size: NA
J gene: TRBJ1-2
D gene: NA
CDR3 protein: CASSLALRGLSGYTF
CDR3 DNA: TGCGCCAGCAGCTTGGCGCTAAGGGGTCTAAGTGGCTACACCTTC

CDR3 length: 14
V gene: TRBV6-1
clone size: NA
J gene: TRBJ2-1
D gene: NA
CDR3 protein: CASSLTGSGDEQFF
CDR3 DNA: TGTGCCAGCTCCCTAACTGGGTCGGGCGATGAGCAGTTCTTC

CDR3 length: 15
V gene: TRBV7-2
clone size: NA
J gene: TRBJ2-7
D gene: TRBD1
CDR3 protein: CASSYDRGSSYEQYF
CDR3 DNA: TGTGCCAGCAGCTACGACAGGGGAAGCTCCTACGAGCAGTACTTC

CDR3 length: 12
V gene: TRBV20-1
clone size: many
J gene: TRBJ2-7
D gene: NA
CDR3 protein: CSARDPSYEQYF
CDR3 DNA: TGCAGTGCTAGGGACCCCTCCTACGAGCAGTACTTC

CDR3 length: 16
V gene: TRBV28
clone size: few
J gene: TRBJ2-3
D gene: TRBD2
CDR3 protein: CASSFPTSGSMDTQYF
CDR3 DNA: TGTGCCAGCAGTTTCCCTACTAGCGGGAGTATGGATACGCAGTATTTT

CDR3 length: 15
V gene: TRBV29-1
clone size: NA
J gene: TRBJ2-3
D gene: TRBD2
CDR3 protein: CSVDPGLGRTDTQYF
CDR3 DNA: TGCAGCGTCGATCCGGGACTAGGGCGTACAGATACGCAGTATTTT

CDR3 length: 13
V gene: TRBV6-5
clone size: NA
J gene: TRBJ2-7
D gene: NA
CDR3 protein: CASSYAGSREQYF
CDR3 DNA: TGTGCCAGCAGTTACGCGGGATCGCGCGAGCAGTACTTC

CDR3 length: 16
V gene: TRBV7-3
clone size: many
J gene: TRBJ2-1
D gene: TRBD2
CDR3 protein: CASSFSGLAVYNEQFF
CDR3 DNA: TGTGCCAGCAGCTTCTCGGGACTAGCGGTCTACAATGAGCAGTTCTTC

CDR3 length: 18
V gene: TRBV20-1
clone size: NA
J gene: TRBJ2-1
D gene: NA
CDR3 protein: CSARVPLGHRANYNEQFF
CDR3 DNA: TGCAGTGCTAGAGTACCCCTTGGCCACAGGGCGAATTACAATGAGCAGTTCTTC

CDR3 length: 12
V gene: TRBV20-1
clone size: NA
J gene: TRBJ1-5
D gene: TRBD1
CDR3 protein: CSAKTGDLPQHF
CDR3 DNA: TGCAGTGCAAAGACAGGGGACCTACCCCAGCATTTT

CDR3 length: 17
V gene: TRBV5-6
clone size: NA
J gene: TRBJ2-7
D gene: NA
CDR3 protein: CASSAFSGVTGTYEQYF
CDR3 DNA: TGTGCCAGCAGCGCGTTTTCTGGGGTGACAGGGACTTACGAGCAGTACTTC

CDR3 length: 17
V gene: TRBV14
clone size: NA
J gene: TRBJ2-1
D gene: TRBD2
CDR3 protein: CASSPHRLAGIYNEQFF
CDR3 DNA: TGTGCCAGCAGCCCACACCGACTAGCGGGGATTTACAATGAGCAGTTCTTC

CDR3 length: 18
V gene: TRBV12-3/TRBV12-4
clone size: many
J gene: TRBJ2-7
D gene: NA
CDR3 protein: CASRASWGSGLRPYEQYF
CDR3 DNA: TGTGCCAGCAGGGCTTCCTGGGGGTCCGGGCTTCGACCCTACGAGCAGTACTTC

CDR3 length: 14
V gene: TRBV6-2/TRBV6-3
clone size: NA
J gene: TRBJ2-7
D gene: NA
CDR3 protein: CASSYTGVAYEQYF
CDR3 DNA: TGTGCCAGCAGTTACACCGGGGTTGCCTACGAGCAGTACTTC

CDR3 length: 16
V gene: TRBV6-2/TRBV6-3
clone size: NA
J gene: TRBJ2-1
D gene: TRBD2
CDR3 protein: CASSYSQRGVYNEQFF
CDR3 DNA: TGTGCCAGCAGTTACTCTCAGCGGGGAGTATACAATGAGCAGTTCTTC

CDR3 length: 15
V gene: TRBV7-2
clone size: many
J gene: TRBJ2-7
D gene: TRBD1
CDR3 protein: CASSHRTGGFYEQYF
CDR3 DNA: TGTGCCAGCAGCCACCGGACAGGGGGCTTCTACGAGCAGTACTTC

CDR3 length: 13
V gene: TRBV3-1
clone size: NA
J gene: TRBJ1-1
D gene: NA
CDR3 protein: CAVQGPPNTEAFF
CDR3 DNA: TGTGCCGTACAGGGCCCGCCAAACACTGAAGCTTTCTTT

CDR3 length: 13
V gene: TRBV20-1
clone size: NA
J gene: TRBJ1-1
D gene: NA
CDR3 protein: CSARDTMNTEAFF
CDR3 DNA: TGCAGTGCTAGGGACACCATGAACACTGAAGCTTTCTTT

CDR3 length: 13
V gene: TRBV30
clone size: few
J gene: TRBJ2-2
D gene: NA
CDR3 protein: CAWSVEGPGELFF
CDR3 DNA: TGTGCCTGGAGTGTAGAGGGTCCCGGGGAGCTGTTTTTT

CDR3 length: 15
V gene: TRBV29-1
clone size: few
J gene: TRBJ2-3
D gene: TRBD1
CDR3 protein: CSVDGQGVDTDTQYF
CDR3 DNA: TGCAGCGTTGACGGACAGGGCGTCGACACAGATACGCAGTATTTT

CDR3 length: 12
V gene: TRBV7-6
clone size: few
J gene: TRBJ2-1
D gene: NA
CDR3 protein: CASSLALDEQFF
CDR3 DNA: TGTGCCAGCAGCTTAGCGCTAGATGAGCAGTTCTTC

CDR3 length: 14
V gene: TRBV6-2/TRBV6-3
clone size: few
J gene: TRBJ2-1
D gene: NA
CDR3 protein: CASSSGGRGGEQFF
CDR3 DNA: TGTGCCAGCAGTTCCGGGGGCAGGGGCGGTGAGCAGTTCTTC

CDR3 length: 16
V gene: TRBV7-2
clone size: NA
J gene: TRBJ2-5
D gene: TRBD1
CDR3 protein: CASSLAPAGGAETQYF
CDR3 DNA: TGTGCCAGCAGCTTAGCGCCCGCAGGGGGCGCGGAGACCCAGTACTTC

CDR3 length: 15
V gene: TRBV25-1
clone size: few
J gene: TRBJ2-4
D gene: NA
CDR3 protein: CASSESGMLVNIQYF
CDR3 DNA: TGTGCCAGCAGTGAATCGGGGATGTTGGTAAACATTCAGTACTTC

CDR3 length: 14
V gene: TRBV12-3/TRBV12-4
clone size: few
J gene: TRBJ1-2
D gene: NA
CDR3 protein: CASSLAQGSNGYTF
CDR3 DNA: TGTGCCAGCAGTTTAGCACAGGGAAGTAATGGCTACACCTTC

CDR3 length: 13
V gene: TRBV20-1
clone size: NA
J gene: TRBJ2-5
D gene: NA
CDR3 protein: CSATRTVGETQYF
CDR3 DNA: TGCAGTGCTACCCGGACTGTCGGAGAGACCCAGTACTTC